The clone carrying this T cell receptor beta chain was picked up many times. Separate alpha and beta amplification began at the second PCR step. CD4+ T cell IFNgamma after overnight CMV lysate exposure gave donor CMV status. The data originate from a study of naive and memory T cell subsets. Per germline, CDR1 SEHNR and CDR2 FQNEAQ (reference sequence). V was trimmed by 6 bases and J by 4 bases, leaving 13 bases between them. The CDR3 sequence is 13 residues long. The beta constant-region primer was an equimolar mix of two oligonucleotides covering TRBC1 and TRBC2. TCRdb fed the UMI-ligation and nested PCR reads into MiXCR, producing one record per CDR3 protein. In the table there are about 85,000 distinct CDR3 sequences, 13% of which are singletons.

The sample was central memory CD4+ T cells from blood. The rearrangement joins TRBV7-9 to TRBJ2-7; D is possibly TRBD2 (5 bases). The sequence derives from a human donor in good health. This chain's CDR3 is CASRSSGGYEQYF. The CDR3 region has the DNA TGTGCCAGCAGATCAAGCGGAGGTTACGAGCAGTACTTC.